These T cell receptor beta chains were read from a single sample in a study of CD8+ T cells in alopecia areata. Repertoires were generated with immunoSEQ multiplex PCR, while TCRdb's copy carries only in-frame clones and drops some. The table lists approximately 300,000 clones, 58% of them singletons. The sample was CD4+ T cells sorted from blood, taken at week 24, from a patient treated with tofacitinib. These receptors came from a human donor with alopecia areata. The CDR3 runs from the conserved cysteine through the conserved F or W. D genes are given only for firm matches. For some rows the clone size is stated as once, few or many, or as a class when expanded; others skip it.

clone_size | j_call | v_call | d_call | cdr3_aa | cdr3_nt
. | TRBJ1-3 | TRBV29-1 | . | CSVEIPPGMRAGRNTIYF | TGCAGCGTTGAAATTCCCCCCGGTATGCGCGCAGGGAGAAACACCATATATTTT
. | TRBJ1-5 | TRBV5-4 | . | CASSSGEAPNQPQHF | TGTGCCAGCAGCTCAGGGGAAGCGCCAAATCAGCCCCAGCATTTT
. | TRBJ1-6 | TRBV6-5 | . | CASSPPVEGGSPLHF | TGTGCCAGCAGCCCCCCTGTGGAGGGAGGTTCACCCCTCCACTTT
few | TRBJ2-5 | TRBV9 | TRBD2 | CASSVGASGEETQYF | TGTGCCAGCAGCGTAGGGGCCAGCGGGGAAGAGACCCAGTACTTC
few | TRBJ1-5 | TRBV28 | . | CASSFANQPQHF | TGTGCCAGCAGTTTTGCTAATCAGCCCCAGCATTTT
. | TRBJ2-2 | TRBV5-4 | . | CASSYQRGTGELFF | TGTGCCAGCAGCTACCAACGAGGGACCGGGGAGCTGTTTTTT
few | TRBJ1-6 | TRBV11-2 | . | CASSPGGGAPLHF | TGTGCCAGCAGCCCAGGAGGCGGGGCCCCCCTCCACTTT
. | TRBJ2-5 | TRBV20-1 | . | CSAEEEETQYF | TGCAGTGCTGAGGAAGAGGAGACCCAGTACTTC
. | TRBJ1-5 | TRBV27 | . | CASSLREGNQPQHF | TGTGCCAGCAGTTTAAGGGAAGGCAATCAGCCCCAGCATTTT
. | TRBJ1-6 | TRBV4-1 | TRBD1 | CASSQAGTGDNSPLHF | TGCGCCAGCAGCCAAGCCGGGACAGGGGATAATTCACCCCTCCACTTT
. | TRBJ1-6 | TRBV7-2 | . | CASSSRTVADSPLHF | TGTGCCAGCAGCTCGCGTACGGTAGCGGATTCACCCCTCCACTTT
once | TRBJ1-2 | TRBV7-2 | . | CASSLEAILYGYTF | TGTGCCAGCAGCTTAGAGGCCATCCTCTATGGCTACACCTTC
. | TRBJ1-2 | TRBV1 | . | CTSSQDRVRENNYGYTF | TGCACCAGCAGCCAGGACCGGGTCAGGGAGAACAACTATGGCTACACCTTC
few | TRBJ2-1 | TRBV6-5 | . | CASRGKSGAGNEQFF | TGTGCCAGCAGGGGAAAATCGGGAGCCGGCAATGAGCAGTTCTTC
. | TRBJ2-5 | TRBV29-1 | . | CSAVRDIQETQYF | TGCAGCGCCGTCCGGGACATCCAAGAGACCCAGTACTTC
. | TRBJ1-1 | TRBV29-1 | . | CSVVRSKNTEAFF | TGCAGCGTTGTCCGAAGTAAGAACACTGAAGCTTTCTTT
. | TRBJ1-6 | TRBV10-3 | . | CAISAGPANSPLHF | TGTGCCATCAGCGCGGGACCGGCAAATTCACCCCTCCACTTT